The 17 T cell receptor beta chains presented below share a single source sample, sequenced in a study of T cell responses to AZD1222 COVID-19 vaccine (dated by TCRdb to the early 2020s). Read against the paper, the sample's time point label means: baseline before first vaccination. The library was prepared using the immunoSEQ multiplex PCR assay. TCRdb took this table from immuneACCESS and kept in-frame rearrangements with V and J called. Such tables lack part of the clones; where checked against another copy, unresolved V genes explain under half of the gap, and the rest is unexplained. The sample table shows more than 50,000 clones, and approximately 90% are seen once. Just under 4% of the sample belongs to the ten largest clones. The source material was peripheral blood, sampled on day 0 of AZD1222 vaccination. All receptors derive from an adult in good health.

The J gene is TRBJ2-4, the V gene TRBV5-1; either TRBD1 or TRBD2 may supply D (6 bases each). Trimming took off 4 bases at V and 2 bases at J, with 16 bases between the two ends. The CDR3 consists of 16 residues. Per the germline V gene, CDR1 is SGHRS and CDR2 is YFSETQ. The CDR3 reads CASSRGTPRTKNIQYF. The CDR3 DNA sequence: TGCGCCAGCAGCAGGGGGACTCCCCGAACCAAAAACATTCAGTACTTC.

V usage is TRBV9 and J usage is TRBJ1-1, with a weak D call TRBD1 (5 bases). There are 15 residues in the CDR3. Trimming pared 2 bases from V and 6 bases from J, leaving 17 bases between. CDR1 and CDR2 from the germline V gene are SGDLS and YYNGEE. The chain's CDR3 is CASSVVGGTVAEAFF. The CDR3 DNA reads as TGTGCCAGCAGCGTTGTCGGAGGGACGGTCGCTGAAGCTTTCTTT. Combining the CDR3 with reference TRBV9 and TRBJ1-1 gives the whole variable domain DSGVTQTPKHLITATGQRVTLRCSPRSGDLSVYWYQQSLDQGLQFLIQYYNGEERAKGNILERFSAQQFPDLHSELNLSSLELGDSALYFCASSVVGGTVAEAFFGQGTRLTVV.

This clone was seen once. The V and J genes are TRBV18 and TRBJ2-3, with D perhaps TRBD1 (6 bases). V lost 5 bases and J 0 bases, leaving 15 bases between the germline ends. The CDR3 covers 16 residues. CDR1 and CDR2 (germline): KGHSH, LQKENI. In DNA, the CDR3 is TGTGCCAGCTCAATACAGGGACCGACTAGCACAGATACGCAGTATTTT. This encodes CASSIQGPTSTDTQYF.

The chain joins TRBV4-3 to TRBJ2-7, with 8 bases fitting TRBD2. This CDR3 has 16 residues. V shed 0 bases, J shed 0 bases, and the junction held 4 bases outside the gene matches. Per germline, CDR1 LGHNA and CDR2 YSLEER. In DNA form, the CDR3 reads TGCGCCAGCAGCCAAGATTGGAGCGGGGGCTCCTACGAGCAGTACTTC. Translation gives CASSQDWSGGSYEQYF.

The chain combines TRBV27 with TRBJ1-1, with 7 nucleotides matching TRBD1. Trimming cost V 2 bases and J 5 bases; bases outside gene matches: 11. There are 16 residues in the CDR3. The germline gives CDR1 MNHEY, CDR2 SMNVEV (reference sequence). The CDR3 sequence is CASSLMRGRGTTEAFF. The CDR3 coding sequence is TGTGCCAGCAGTTTAATGAGAGGCAGGGGGACAACTGAAGCTTTCTTT.

The chain couples TRBV6-5 to TRBJ1-5; TRBD1 matches at 7 bases. Germline values: CDR1 MNHEY, CDR2 SVGAGI. J lost 4 bases, V lost 7 bases, and 10 bases had no gene match. This CDR3 has 15 residues. The CDR3 region has the DNA TGTGCCAGCAAACTACGGGTGACAGGGAATCAGCCCCAGCATTTT. As protein: CASKLRVTGNQPQHF.

The sample holds one count of this clone. The CDR3 DNA reads as TGTGCCAGCAGTCTCGGGAGTAGCGAGCAGTACTTC. Translation gives CASSLGSSEQYF. V usage is TRBV12-3 or TRBV12-4 and J usage is TRBJ2-7; D is perhaps TRBD2 (6 bases). V gave up 5 bases and J gave up 6 bases, with 11 bases separating them. The CDR3 is made up of 12 amino acids.

This chain joins TRBV10-1 and TRBJ1-6; D gene unclear. CDR1 is WNHNN, CDR2 SYGVQD, per germline (reference sequence). CDR3 length: 12 amino acids. V lost 4 bases and J lost 6, with 4 bases in between. CDR3: CASSGGNSPLHF. CDR3 nucleotide sequence: TGCGCCAGCAGTGGGGGTAATTCACCCCTCCACTTT.

The chain combines TRBV3-1 (or the pseudogene TRBV3-2) with TRBJ1-3; D is perhaps TRBD1 (6 bases). The germline V and J ends were trimmed by 0 bases and 3 bases, with 15 bases remaining between them. CDR1 is LGHDT, CDR2 YNNKEL, per germline (reference sequence). CDR3 length: 17 amino acids. The CDR3 DNA sequence: TGTGCCAGCAGCCAAGATTTCATGGGGGCTTTTGGAAACACCATATATTTT. Its translation is CASSQDFMGAFGNTIYF.

J is TRBJ2-1 and V is TRBV24-1; D remains ambiguous. CDR1 is KGHDR, CDR2 SFDVKD, per germline. The CDR3 is made up of 13 amino acids. Trimming pared 8 bases from V and 7 bases from J, leaving 14 bases between. Here the CDR3 reads CATTSPIGNEQFF. CDR3 bases: TGTGCCACCACCTCCCCTATCGGGAATGAGCAGTTCTTC.

The V call is TRBV3-1 (or the pseudogene TRBV3-2), the J call TRBJ1-1; 9 bases agree with TRBD1. The V gene end was trimmed by 1 base and the J gene end by 7 bases; junction bases not matched to a gene: 13. The CDR3 runs 17 residues. Per the germline V gene, CDR1 is LGHDT and CDR2 is YNNKEL (reference sequence). The CDR3 loop is CASSQGGGTGRQGEAFF. In nucleotides, the CDR3 is TGTGCCAGCAGCCAAGGAGGGGGGACAGGGAGGCAGGGTGAAGCTTTCTTT.

J is TRBJ1-2 and V is TRBV7-2, with a tentative D call TRBD1 (5 bases). The CDR3 spans 15 residues. The V and J ends lost 4 bases and 3 bases respectively, with 15 bases between them. CDR1 is SGHTA and CDR2 is FQGNSA in the germline V gene. This CDR3 is CASSSAVGLDYGYTF. As DNA, the CDR3 is TGTGCCAGCAGCTCAGCGGTGGGGCTCGACTATGGCTACACCTTC. Variable domain in full (rest from reference TRBV7-2 and TRBJ1-2): GAGVSQSPSNKVTEKGKDVELRCDPISGHTALYWYRQSLGQGLEFLIYFQGNSAPDKSGLPSDRFSAERTGGSVSTLTIQRTQQEDSAVYLCASSSAVGLDYGYTFGSGTRLTVV.

This clone was observed a few times. The chain has TRBV6-1 and TRBJ2-1; D tentatively reads TRBD1 or TRBD2 (6 bases each). Trimming took 0 bases from V and 6 from J, leaving 12 bases between them. The CDR3 loop spans 15 amino acids. Looked up from germline, CDR1 is MNHNS and CDR2 is SASEGT. The CDR3 region has the DNA TGTGCCAGCAGTGAAGCGGGGGGCCAAGGCAATGAGCAGTTCTTC. This sequence encodes CASSEAGGQGNEQFF.

The rearrangement uses TRBV5-1 and TRBJ2-3, with D perhaps matching TRBD1 or TRBD2 (5 bases each). This CDR3 comprises 17 residues. The germline CDR1 and CDR2 sequences are SGHRS and YFSETQ. V lost 0 bases to trimming and J lost 6 bases, with 20 bases between them. In nucleotides, the CDR3 is TGCGCCAGCAGCTTGGCCGGGACCCCCAGCGCCAGCGATACGCAGTATTTT. Protein product: CASSLAGTPSASDTQYF.

The chain carries TRBV2 and TRBJ1-3; D is unresolved. The length of the CDR3 is 14 residues. The germline CDR1 and CDR2 sequences are SNHLY and FYNNEI. Trimming shortened V by 5 bases and J by 0 bases, and 8 bases separated the two germline ends. DNA of the CDR3: TGTGCCAGCAGTAGGCTAACCTCTGGAAACACCATATATTTT. Translating gives CASSRLTSGNTIYF.

This clone was recorded a few times. Other DNA sequences in this specimen translate into the identical CDR3. The chain recombines TRBV7-3 with TRBJ2-2; possible D gene TRBD2, 5 bases. Trimming removed 1 base from V and 5 bases from J, with 8 bases in between. In germline, CDR1 is SGHTA, CDR2 FQGTGA. The CDR3 sequence is 14 residues long. The CDR3 spells CASSLNRGTGELFF. CDR3 bases: TGTGCCAGCAGCTTAAACCGGGGAACCGGGGAGCTGTTTTTT. Combining the CDR3 with reference TRBV7-3 and TRBJ2-2 gives the whole variable domain GAGVSQTPSNKVTEKGKYVELRCDPISGHTALYWYRQSLGQGPEFLIYFQGTGAADDSGLPNDRFFAVRPEGSVSTLKIQRTERGDSAVYLCASSLNRGTGELFFGEGSRLTVL.

This clone was counted once. This sequence joins TRBV14 and TRBJ1-1; tentatively, D is TRBD1 (5 bases). The CDR3 spans 14 residues. Germline assignment: CDR1 SGHDN and CDR2 FVKESK. V lost 4 bases, J lost 5 bases, and 14 bases lay in between. CDR3 loop: CASSPPGGRTEAFF. The CDR3 region has the DNA TGTGCCAGCAGCCCCCCGGGGGGTCGGACTGAAGCTTTCTTT.